A selection of T cell receptor beta chains follows, all from one sample in a study of cytomegalovirus exposure and HLA in healthy donors. The repertoire was sequenced with immunoSEQ multiplex PCR; TCRdb's copy has only in-frame clones and lacks some. Of around 110,000 clones listed, 55% to 85% were seen once; the top ten hold about 8%. The sequencing input was PBMCs. Receptor source: a man aged 25 to 40 in good health and CMV-seronegative. Each CDR3 is given with its conserved first and last residue. A D gene is named only where the DNA matches it firmly. Expanded clones are given a class, and other clones once, few, many or no size at all.

V: TRBV19; J: TRBJ2-1; size: .; D: TRBD2; CDR3: CASSVAGAPTLLRFF; DNA: TGTGCCAGTAGTGTGGCGGGAGCCCCTACCCTGCTTCGGTTCTTC
V: TRBV7-9; J: TRBJ1-1; size: .; D: TRBD1; CDR3: CASSFRQGSNTEAFF; DNA: TGTGCCAGCAGCTTTAGACAGGGGTCGAACACTGAAGCTTTCTTT
V: TRBV11-2; J: TRBJ2-7; size: few; D: TRBD2; CDR3: CASSLDRGLAAHRGLEQYF; DNA: TGTGCCAGCAGCTTAGATCGGGGACTAGCGGCTCACCGGGGCCTCGAGCAGTACTTC
V: TRBV7-9; J: TRBJ1-4; size: .; D: .; CDR3: CASSLEGANEKLFF; DNA: TGTGCCAGCAGCTTAGAGGGGGCTAATGAAAAACTGTTTTTT
V: TRBV13; J: TRBJ2-4; size: .; D: .; CDR3: CASALGQGYKNIQYF; DNA: TGTGCCAGCGCACTTGGGCAGGGGTACAAAAACATTCAGTACTTC
V: TRBV19; J: TRBJ2-3; size: .; D: TRBD2; CDR3: CASSLAGGRRTDTQYF; DNA: TGTGCCAGTAGTTTAGCGGGGGGGCGAAGGACAGATACGCAGTATTTT
V: TRBV2; J: TRBJ2-7; size: .; D: TRBD1; CDR3: CASSEWDSSYEQYF; DNA: TGTGCCAGCAGTGAATGGGACAGCTCCTACGAGCAGTACTTC
V: TRBV7-8; J: TRBJ1-3; size: .; D: .; CDR3: CASSSRRGISGNTIYF; DNA: TGTGCCAGCAGCTCGCGCCGCGGAATCTCTGGAAACACCATATATTTT
V: TRBV11-2; J: TRBJ1-6; size: few; D: .; CDR3: CASSLRARANSPLHF; DNA: TGTGCCAGCAGCCTCCGAGCCAGGGCAAATTCACCCCTCCACTTT
V: TRBV28; J: TRBJ1-5; size: .; D: .; CDR3: CASRSHGVWRDQPQHF; DNA: TGTGCCAGCAGGAGCCATGGTGTGTGGAGGGATCAGCCCCAGCATTTT
V: TRBV7-3; J: TRBJ1-1; size: few; D: .; CDR3: CASSPSLNTEAFF; DNA: TGTGCCAGCAGCCCCTCCCTGAACACTGAAGCTTTCTTT
V: TRBV19; J: TRBJ1-3; size: .; D: .; CDR3: CASSMSGSGNTIYF; DNA: TGTGCCAGTAGTATGTCAGGATCTGGAAACACCATATATTTT